The rows below give T cell receptor beta chains drawn from one sample of a study of T cell responses to AZD1222 COVID-19 vaccine. Sequencing was performed with immunoSEQ multiplex PCR; in TCRdb, only in-frame clones are kept and a portion is missing. In the table there are roughly 170,000 clones, about 92% of which are singletons. The sample consisted of peripheral blood, taken on day 0 of AZD1222 vaccination. These receptors originate from an adult in good health. CDR3s include the opening cysteine and the closing phenylalanine or tryptophan. D genes are given only for firm matches. Not every row has a clone size; where given, it reads once, few, many or a size class.

D gene,V gene,J gene,clone size,CDR3 protein,CDR3 DNA
.,TRBV3-1/TRBV3-2,TRBJ1-1,.,CASATGDMNTEAFF,TGTGCCAGCGCAACCGGGGACATGAACACTGAAGCTTTCTTT
TRBD1,TRBV10-3,TRBJ1-3,once,CAIRSDRAGNTIYF,TGTGCCATCAGATCGGACAGGGCTGGAAACACCATATATTTT
.,TRBV6-5,TRBJ1-2,few,CASTIRFNYGYTF,TGTGCCAGCACAATCAGGTTCAACTATGGCTACACCTTC
.,TRBV4-3,TRBJ1-6,.,CASSSRSRSGSPLHF,TGCGCCAGCAGCTCCAGGTCCAGATCCGGTTCACCCCTCCACTTT
.,TRBV6-4,TRBJ2-1,.,CASVQGAFF,TGTGCCAGCGTACAGGGTGCGTTCTTC
.,TRBV9,TRBJ2-1,.,CASSVAPYRVDTEQFF,TGTGCCAGCAGCGTAGCTCCATACAGGGTAGATACCGAGCAGTTCTTC
TRBD1,TRBV2,TRBJ2-2,.,CASSATGEWGGELFF,TGTGCCAGCAGTGCGACAGGGGAATGGGGCGGGGAGCTGTTTTTT
.,TRBV9,TRBJ1-2,.,CASSATRALPNYGYTF,TGTGCCAGCAGCGCAACAAGGGCCCTCCCTAACTATGGCTACACCTTC
TRBD1,TRBV5-4,TRBJ1-2,.,CASSSPGTEANYGYTF,TGTGCCAGCAGCTCTCCGGGGACAGAAGCCAACTATGGCTACACCTTC
TRBD2,TRBV9,TRBJ2-2,.,CASSVAGGRGELFF,TGTGCCAGCAGCGTGGCGGGGGGGCGCGGGGAGCTGTTTTTT
.,TRBV19,TRBJ2-1,.,CASSIKDWGHNEQFF,TGTGCCAGTAGTATAAAGGATTGGGGACACAATGAGCAGTTCTTC
.,TRBV3-1/TRBV3-2,TRBJ2-3,.,CASSPSWGEDTQYF,TGTGCCAGCAGCCCCTCTTGGGGGGAAGATACGCAGTATTTT
.,TRBV18,TRBJ1-4,.,CASSPGSSLEKLFF,TGTGCCAGCTCACCTGGCAGCTCCTTGGAAAAACTGTTTTTT
TRBD1,TRBV25-1,TRBJ1-2,.,CASGDSYNYGYTF,TGTGCCTCCGGGGACAGCTATAACTATGGCTACACCTTC
TRBD1,TRBV7-9,TRBJ2-7,.,CASSRQGHEQYF,TGTGCCAGCAGTCGACAGGGTCACGAGCAGTACTTC
.,TRBV11-2,TRBJ2-2,.,CASSPTRAGGRTGELFF,TGTGCCAGCAGCCCGACAAGGGCCGGGGGGCGGACCGGGGAGCTGTTTTTT
.,TRBV11-3,TRBJ2-2,.,CASSSFARNTGELFF,TGTGCCAGCAGCTCTTTTGCTAGGAACACCGGGGAGCTGTTTTTT
TRBD2,TRBV5-1,TRBJ2-6,.,CASSFGLAASGANVLTF,TGCGCCAGCAGCTTCGGACTAGCGGCCTCTGGGGCCAACGTCCTGACTTTC
.,TRBV30,TRBJ2-1,.,CAWSVLGVNEQFF,TGTGCCTGGAGTGTACTAGGTGTCAATGAGCAGTTCTTC
TRBD1,TRBV18,TRBJ1-3,few,CASSPTQGAEDTIYF,TGTGCCAGCTCACCTACACAGGGGGCTGAAGACACCATATATTTT
TRBD1,TRBV7-2,TRBJ1-4,.,CASSRDRGSEKLFF,TGTGCCAGCAGCCGGGACAGGGGGAGTGAAAAACTGTTTTTT
.,TRBV18,TRBJ1-2,.,CASSPARDNYGYTF,TGTGCCAGCTCACCGGCTAGGGACAACTATGGCTACACCTTC
TRBD1,TRBV4-1,TRBJ1-2,.,CASSQLKGQGVNYGYTF,TGCGCCAGCAGCCAACTTAAGGGACAGGGGGTTAACTATGGCTACACCTTC
.,TRBV5-1,TRBJ1-4,.,CASRPSLATNEKLFF,TGCGCCAGCAGACCTTCGCTGGCAACTAATGAAAAACTGTTTTTT
TRBD1,TRBV4-1,TRBJ1-2,.,CASSQDRDYGYTF,TGCGCCAGCAGCCAGGACAGGGACTATGGCTACACCTTC
.,TRBV6-5,TRBJ1-2,.,CASSTNRGDGYTF,TGTGCCAGCAGTACAAATCGGGGGGATGGCTACACCTTC
TRBD2,TRBV7-9,TRBJ2-1,.,CASSLRGTSPNEQFF,TGTGCCAGCAGCTTGAGGGGGACTAGCCCCAATGAGCAGTTCTTC
.,TRBV7-8,TRBJ2-1,.,CASSSRDGSSYNEQFF,TGTGCCAGCAGCTCCAGAGATGGATCCTCCTACAATGAGCAGTTCTTC
TRBD2,TRBV7-6,TRBJ2-3,.,CASSSTSGGPDTQYF,TGTGCCAGCAGCTCGACTAGCGGGGGACCAGATACGCAGTATTTT